The source of this T cell receptor (beta chain) is a study of metastatic and nonmetastatic thyroid tumors. Study-wide context: From malignant and benign thyroid patients, repertoires in blood and in tumor or nodule tissue were compared. Study conclusions and caveats: Significantly higher TCR beta diversity was reportedly seen in malignant thyroid tumors than benign nodules, in blood and tumor.

No treatment of any kind had been given to any patient before thyroid surgery. CDR3 length: 17 residues. Authors' analysis steps: Researchers built a distant-metastasis classifier for papillary thyroid cancer that drew on CDR3 differences across clinicopathological groups. TCRdb called clones again from the PCR reads with MiXCR. These V and J calls originate from TCRdb's pipeline instead of the authors' own analysis. The sample includes 21,000 or so clones, around 20% of them seen just once. This clone was observed at least ten times. The target antigen is unknown. The junction does not match germline at one end; this may be a read error. This sample also contains other DNA sequences that code for the same CDR3.

The chain has TRBV12-3 or TRBV12-4 and TRBJ2-7; 9 nucleotides line up with TRBD2. This TCR derives from a male donor with papillary thyroid cancer or a benign thyroid nodule (not recorded which). Some clones in this sample may be carry-over from other donors' samples. Sequenced sample: blood. The CDR3 sequence is CASSPITTSGSSYEQYF. The DNA of the CDR3 is TGCGCCAGCAGCCCTATTACGACTAGCGGAAGCTCCTACGAGCAGTACTTC.